This TCR beta chain stems from a study of T cell changes during pregnancy in multiple sclerosis. The protocol was immunoSEQ multiplex PCR, while the TCRdb copy is restricted to in-frame clones and leaves out a portion. The sample gives 40,000 to 60,000 clones, 85% to 90% of which show up once; 1.5% is in the top ten. The CDR3 spans 17 residues. CDR1 is SGHTA, CDR2 FQGTGA, per germline. Trimming took off 3 bases at V and 3 bases at J, with 17 bases between the two ends. The rearrangement uses TRBV7-3 and TRBJ2-2; TRBD2 is a possible D gene (5 bases). The sequence came from a female donor in good health, enrolled as a control in a pregnancy study. The source material was peripheral blood, sampled in the first trimester of pregnancy. In nucleotides, the CDR3 is TGTGCCAGCAGCTTCAGCTCCGGGGTCGGGGACACCGGGGAGCTGTTTTTT. This sequence encodes CASSFSSGVGDTGELFF.